A single TCR beta chain is shown here with its context. Source study methods: Estimates of nucleated cell counts were drawn from the amplification of reference gene primers. TCRdb's table, derived via immunoSEQ multiplex PCR, lists solely in-frame clones and lacks some. The DNA was the basis for D and trimming; V, J and clone size are from that table. The sample consists of more than 35,000 clones, 84% of them appearing once. The sample is drawn from a study of blood T cell repertoires in COVID-19. Germline CDR1 SGHAT, CDR2 FQNNGV. The germline V and J ends were trimmed by 5 bases and 6 bases, with 16 bases remaining between them. The length of the CDR3 is 14 residues.

The V and J genes are TRBV11-2 and TRBJ2-5, with D tentatively TRBD1 (5 bases). The sequencing input was peripheral blood. This sequence originates from a man aged 50 to 59 with active or convalescent COVID-19. CDR3 residues: CASSPPAGAKTQYF. CDR3 DNA sequence: TGTGCCAGCAGCCCCCCGGCTGGGGCGAAGACCCAGTACTTC.